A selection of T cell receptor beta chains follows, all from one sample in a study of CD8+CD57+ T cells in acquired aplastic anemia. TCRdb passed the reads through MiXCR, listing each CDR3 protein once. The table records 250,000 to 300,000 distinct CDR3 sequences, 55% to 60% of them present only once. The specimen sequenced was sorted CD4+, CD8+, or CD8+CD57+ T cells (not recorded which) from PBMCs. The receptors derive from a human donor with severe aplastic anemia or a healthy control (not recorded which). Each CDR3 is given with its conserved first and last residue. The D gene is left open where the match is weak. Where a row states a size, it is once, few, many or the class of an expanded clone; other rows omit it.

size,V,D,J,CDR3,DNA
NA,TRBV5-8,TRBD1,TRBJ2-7,CASSFDGQGGYEQYF,TGTGCCAGCAGCTTCGACGGACAGGGGGGCTACGAGCAGTACTTC
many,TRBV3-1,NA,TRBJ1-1,CASSQTHTEAFF,TGTGCCAGCAGCCAAACCCACACTGAAGCTTTCTTT
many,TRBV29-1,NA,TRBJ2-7,CSVVARASYEQYF,TGCAGCGTTGTAGCCAGGGCTTCCTACGAGCAGTACTTC
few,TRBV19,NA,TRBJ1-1,CAASREGSEAFF,TGTGCCGCCTCAAGGGAGGGGAGTGAAGCTTTCTTT
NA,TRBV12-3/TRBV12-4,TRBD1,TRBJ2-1,CASSGTDYNEQFF,TGTGCCTCTTCCGGGACAGATTACAATGAGCAGTTCTTC
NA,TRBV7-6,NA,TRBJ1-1,CASSRATYTEAFF,TGTGCCAGCAGCCGGGCGACTTACACTGAAGCTTTCTTT
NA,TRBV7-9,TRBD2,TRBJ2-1,CASSPGEEGGNEQFF,TGTGCCAGCAGCCCCGGGGAGGAGGGAGGGAATGAGCAGTTCTTC
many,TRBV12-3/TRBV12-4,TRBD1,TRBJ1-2,CASTATGGGGYTF,TGTGCCAGCACCGCGACAGGGGGAGGCGGCTACACCTTC
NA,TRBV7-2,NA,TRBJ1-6,CASSPYAGVDSPLHF,TGTGCCAGCAGCCCCTACGCGGGGGTCGATTCACCCCTCCACTTT
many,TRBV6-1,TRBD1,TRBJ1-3,CASSLDRDGNTIYF,TGTGCCAGCAGTCTCGACAGGGATGGAAACACCATATATTTT
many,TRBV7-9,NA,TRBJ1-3,CASRRDRSSGNTIYF,TGTGCCAGCAGACGGGACCGGAGCTCTGGAAACACCATATATTTT
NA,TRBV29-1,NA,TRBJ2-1,CSVVGQNYSEQFF,TGCAGCGTTGTAGGCCAGAATTACAGTGAGCAGTTCTTC
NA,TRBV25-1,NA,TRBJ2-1,CASSERVGGNEQFF,TGTGCCAGCAGTGAACGGGTAGGGGGTAATGAGCAGTTCTTC
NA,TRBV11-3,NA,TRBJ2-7,CASSSMDYEQYF,TGTGCCAGCAGCTCCATGGACTACGAGCAGTACTTC
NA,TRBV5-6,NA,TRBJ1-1,CASSSQIMNTEAFF,TGTGCCAGCAGCTCGCAGATAATGAACACTGAAGCTTTCTTT
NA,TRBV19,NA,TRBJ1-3,CASSIGGLFSGNTIYF,TGTGCCAGTAGTATAGGGGGCCTCTTCTCTGGAAACACCATATATTTT
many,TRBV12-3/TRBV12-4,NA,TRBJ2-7,CASSLVAGYEQYF,TGTGCCAGCAGTTTAGTCGCAGGATACGAGCAGTACTTC
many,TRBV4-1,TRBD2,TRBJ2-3,CASSQDGTSGGATDTQYF,TGCGCCAGCAGCCAAGATGGGACTAGCGGGGGGGCCACAGATACGCAGTATTTT
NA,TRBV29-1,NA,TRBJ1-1,CSVEGRRMNTEAFF,TGCAGCGTTGAGGGACGGAGGATGAACACTGAAGCTTTCTTT
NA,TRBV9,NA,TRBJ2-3,CASSSRGSDTQYF,TGTGCCAGCAGCTCCCGGGGCTCAGATACGCAGTATTTT
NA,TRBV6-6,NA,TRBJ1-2,CASSLIPGEDGYTF,TGTGCCAGCAGTTTGATCCCGGGAGAGGATGGCTACACCTTC
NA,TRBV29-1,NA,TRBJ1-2,CSGTDFPANYGYTF,TGCAGCGGGACCGACTTTCCTGCTAACTATGGCTACACCTTC
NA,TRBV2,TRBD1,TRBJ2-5,CASSRDRGQGETQYF,TGTGCCAGCAGTCGGGACAGGGGGCAGGGAGAGACCCAGTACTTC
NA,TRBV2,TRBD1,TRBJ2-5,CAGRGWTGSETQYF,TGTGCCGGGAGAGGGTGGACAGGCTCGGAAACCCAGTACTTC
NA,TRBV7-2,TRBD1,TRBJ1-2,CASNRQGLANYGYTF,TGTGCCAGCAACCGACAGGGTTTAGCTAACTATGGCTACACCTTC
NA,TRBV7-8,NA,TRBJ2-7,CASSKSPGPDYEQYF,TGTGCCAGCAGCAAATCTCCGGGTCCCGACTACGAGCAGTACTTC
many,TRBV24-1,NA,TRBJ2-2,CATSPRGAGTGELFF,TGTGCCACCAGCCCAAGGGGGGCTGGCACCGGGGAGCTGTTTTTT
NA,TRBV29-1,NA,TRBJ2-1,CSVEDPFWNNEQFF,TGCAGCGTTGAAGATCCCTTTTGGAACAATGAGCAGTTCTTC
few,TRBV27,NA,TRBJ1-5,CASSSGGQPQHF,TGTGCCAGCAGCTCTGGGGGGCAGCCCCAGCATTTT
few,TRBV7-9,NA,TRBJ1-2,CASSPPQGTVGYTF,TGTGCCAGCAGCCCCCCTCAGGGCACAGTGGGCTACACCTTC
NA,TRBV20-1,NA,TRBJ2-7,CSARSPAGPTFPSYEQYF,TGCAGTGCTAGGTCTCCCGCAGGGCCAACCTTCCCCTCCTATGAGCAGTACTTC
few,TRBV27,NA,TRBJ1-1,CASSFYRENTEAFF,TGTGCCAGCAGTTTTTACAGGGAGAACACTGAAGCTTTCTTT
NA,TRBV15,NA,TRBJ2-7,CATSRERASDSYEQYF,TGTGCCACCAGCAGGGAACGGGCTAGCGACTCCTACGAGCAGTACTTC
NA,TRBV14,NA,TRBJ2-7,CASSQGRTGPYEQYF,TGTGCCAGCAGCCAGGGACGGACGGGGCCCTACGAGCAGTACTTC
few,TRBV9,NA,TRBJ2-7,CASSVGDNYEQYF,TGTGCCAGCAGCGTAGGGGACAACTACGAGCAGTACTTC
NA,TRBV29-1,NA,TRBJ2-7,CSVEAPTDGYSSYEQYF,TGCAGCGTTGAAGCCCCTACCGATGGGTACTCATCCTACGAGCAGTACTTC
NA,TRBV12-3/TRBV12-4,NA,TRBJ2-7,CASSFEGFRYEQYF,TGTGCCAGCAGTTTTGAGGGTTTTCGCTACGAGCAGTACTTC
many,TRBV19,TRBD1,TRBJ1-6,CASSPSPGQGAPYNSPLHF,TGTGCCAGTAGTCCGTCGCCGGGACAGGGGGCTCCCTATAATTCACCCCTCCACTTT
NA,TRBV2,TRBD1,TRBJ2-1,CATRDRRVRDEQFF,TGTGCCACCAGGGACAGGAGGGTGCGCGATGAGCAGTTCTTC
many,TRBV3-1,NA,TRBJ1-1,CASSRGQTTEAFF,TGTGCCAGCAGCCGCGGACAGACGACTGAAGCTTTCTTT
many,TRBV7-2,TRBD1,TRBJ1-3,CAGALATGGGNTIYF,TGTGCCGGCGCACTGGCGACAGGGGGAGGAAACACCATATATTTT
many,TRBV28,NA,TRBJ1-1,CASSLTVSTEAFF,TGTGCCAGCAGCCTAACAGTGAGCACTGAAGCTTTCTTT
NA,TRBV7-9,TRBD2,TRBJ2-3,CASSLRSGGRTDTQYF,TGTGCCAGCAGCTTAAGGTCGGGGGGGCGTACAGATACGCAGTATTTT
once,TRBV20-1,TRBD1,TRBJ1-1,CAVQTLNTGTGLSNTEAFF,TGCGCCGTCCAGACCCTAAACACCGGGACAGGGCTATCGAACACTGAAGCTTTCTTT
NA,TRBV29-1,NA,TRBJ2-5,CSVVLENQETQYF,TGCAGCGTTGTGTTGGAAAACCAAGAGACCCAGTACTTC
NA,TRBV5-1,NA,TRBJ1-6,CASSLRVGSPLHF,TGCGCCAGCAGCTTGAGGGTTGGGTCACCCCTCCACTTT
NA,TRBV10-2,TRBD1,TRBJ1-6,CASSPLRQGLTSPLHF,TGCGCCAGCAGTCCTCTCCGACAGGGATTGACTTCACCCCTCCACTTT
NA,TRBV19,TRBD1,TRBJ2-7,CASSPRDRDDEQYF,TGTGCCAGTAGTCCGCGGGACAGGGATGACGAGCAGTACTTC
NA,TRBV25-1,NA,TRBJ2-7,CASSESGSSYEQYF,TGTGCCAGCAGTGAATCTGGAAGCTCCTACGAGCAGTACTTC
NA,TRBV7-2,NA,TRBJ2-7,CASSFGQNSYEQYF,TGTGCCAGCAGCTTCGGACAGAACTCCTACGAGCAGTACTTC
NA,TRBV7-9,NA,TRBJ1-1,CAGSPGYTEAFF,TGTGCCGGCAGTCCGGGATACACTGAAGCTTTCTTT